Listed below are T cell receptor beta chains from one sample, sequenced in a study of CD8 T cells in Susac syndrome. From the immunoSEQ multiplex PCR reads, TCRdb called clonotypes with MiXCR, one entry per CDR3 protein. The sample carries hundreds of thousands of distinct CDR3 sequences, 65% to 90% recorded once. Sequencing input: CD8+ T cells from PBMCs. The receptor set was obtained from a human donor with multiple sclerosis. The CDR3 runs from the conserved cysteine through the conserved F or W. A row's size may be missing; if present it is once, few, many or a size class.

V gene	J gene	CDR3 length	clone size	CDR3 protein
TRBV27	TRBJ2-3	15	-	CASSILSVSTDTQYF
TRBV6-5	TRBJ1-2	15	-	CASSDWDGNNYGYTF
TRBV7-7	TRBJ2-7	15	once	CASSLRQGTSYEQYF
TRBV4-3	TRBJ2-5	16	-	CASSQWEAGGRETQYF
TRBV4-1	TRBJ1-1	13	few	CASSQEWSAEAFF
TRBV9	TRBJ2-3	17	-	CASSVGKGPTSTDTQYF
TRBV7-4	TRBJ1-2	14	-	CASTQSPFNYGYTF
TRBV9	TRBJ2-5	15	-	CASSVAGVQGETQYF
TRBV9	TRBJ1-2	13	-	CASSSGQGRRYTF
TRBV12-3/TRBV12-4	TRBJ2-3	14	once	CASSLQLLLDTQYF
TRBV19	TRBJ2-7	14	few	CASSWDRETYEQYF
TRBV19	TRBJ2-1	13	-	CASSVGSVNEQFF
TRBV29-1	TRBJ2-1	14	-	CSVAGTSGYNEQFF
TRBV5-6	TRBJ2-7	15	-	CASSFGTLPVYEQYF
TRBV6-5	TRBJ2-1	15	once	CASSYSGESYNEQFF
TRBV2	TRBJ2-7	15	-	CASSERRETSYEQYF
TRBV12-3/TRBV12-4	TRBJ1-1	13	-	CASSSPGYPEAFF
TRBV6-2/TRBV6-3	TRBJ2-1	13	few	CASTRSSYNEQFF
TRBV21-1	TRBJ2-1	20	-	CASSKSRDSLHPSSYNEQFF
TRBV10-3	TRBJ2-7	13	-	CAISAGNLYEQYF
TRBV4-1	TRBJ2-5	20	-	CASSQDGASSGSVWKETQYF
TRBV25-1	TRBJ2-3	11	once	CASTSTDTQYF
TRBV10-2	TRBJ2-3	14	-	CASSPSGSWDTQYF
TRBV9	TRBJ2-3	16	-	CASSDGLAASTDTQYF
TRBV19	TRBJ1-4	15	-	CASSIWPGRVEKLFF
TRBV7-3	TRBJ2-1	16	-	CASSARRTSGYNEQFF
TRBV28	TRBJ2-3	17	-	CASSLGRPLANTDTQYF
TRBV20-1	TRBJ2-1	15	-	CSARDMRESYNEQFF
TRBV12-3/TRBV12-4	TRBJ2-2	17	-	CASSLRPEFLGTGELFF
TRBV6-5	TRBJ1-2	15	-	CASSPTGAYNYGYTF
TRBV7-9	TRBJ2-1	16	few	CASSPGGLAGNNEQFF
TRBV29-1	TRBJ2-7	16	-	CSVVPRTSGNSYEQYF
TRBV27	TRBJ2-7	14	-	CASSPLEGTYEQYF
TRBV20-1	TRBJ2-3	17	-	CSAREDISLSRTDTQYF
TRBV19	TRBJ1-1	16	-	CASSPLMTGINTEAFF
TRBV4-1	TRBJ1-4	15	-	CASSLQAAANEKLFF
TRBV25-1	TRBJ1-5	12	-	CASGTGGQPQHF
TRBV28	TRBJ2-6	17	-	CASSDGFRGFPYNVLTF
TRBV5-1	TRBJ2-5	14	-	CASRGFSVTETQYF
TRBV5-6	TRBJ1-4	15	-	CASSLRPGENEKLFF
TRBV7-6	TRBJ2-1	19	-	CASTPDSFGTTSSYNEQFF
TRBV30	TRBJ2-2	12	-	CAWSAGNGELFF
TRBV3-1	TRBJ2-5	15	-	CASSQDPLDGETQYF
TRBV7-2	TRBJ2-5	15	-	CASSLWAGKQETQYF
TRBV7-9	TRBJ1-4	15	-	CASSATSTGWEKLFF
TRBV7-9	TRBJ2-5	13	few	CASSLQGPETQYF
TRBV4-2	TRBJ2-7	12	-	CASSQDSGEQYF
TRBV6-1	TRBJ2-1	16	-	CASMAGGIYGFNEQFF
TRBV21-1	TRBJ2-2	13	-	CASSRCDTGELFF
TRBV7-3	TRBJ2-7	12	few	CASSWSSYEQYF
TRBV7-2	TRBJ2-7	15	-	CASSSGTGGFDEQYF
TRBV4-3	TRBJ2-7	17	-	CASSQDWEEVGRYEQYF
TRBV9	TRBJ2-7	13	few	CASSVGTSTEQYF
TRBV30	TRBJ1-5	14	-	CAWREGGGNQPQHF
TRBV4-1	TRBJ2-3	17	few	CASSQDTVAGGVDTQYF
TRBV6-5	TRBJ1-1	16	once	CASSYLGQDGTTEAFF
TRBV7-9	TRBJ2-7	15	-	CASSSGQGVGYEQYF
TRBV30	TRBJ2-7	13	-	CAWSVGHSYEQYF